This T cell receptor beta chain was sequenced in a study of blood T cell repertoires in COVID-19. Study background: COVID-19 samples collected from the United States, Italy and Spain covered acute and convalescent phases.

Original processing methods: It was from reference gene primer amplification that nucleated cell counts were estimated. Clones were sequenced by immunoSEQ multiplex PCR, and TCRdb holds only the in-frame ones, with some missing. The DNA gave D and trimming, while V, J and clone size come from that table. The repertoire has about 23,000 clones, roughly 88% of them found once; the top ten carry about 20%. The TCR comes from a man in his 70s in a cohort sampled during active COVID-19. Sequencing was done on a sample of peripheral blood.

The CDR3: CASTPWGVNTGELFF. The CDR3, as DNA: TGTGCCAGCACCCCATGGGGGGTTAACACCGGGGAGCTGTTTTTT. This chain connects TRBV6-2 or TRBV6-3 to TRBJ2-2; D possibly corresponds to TRBD2 (6 bases). From germline, CDR1 is MNHEY and CDR2 SVGEGT. The CDR3 totals 15 residues. V lost 7 bases and J lost 2, with 14 bases in between.